Listed below are T cell receptor beta chains from one sample, sequenced in a study of blood T cell repertoires in COVID-19. The method was immunoSEQ multiplex PCR; TCRdb's version includes in-frame clones alone and lacks a portion of them. Among tens of thousands of clones listed, around 80% were seen once. The sample was peripheral blood. The receptors originated from an elderly woman with active or convalescent COVID-19. Both conserved end residues are part of each CDR3. Each record gives: V gene, clone size, J gene, D gene, CDR3 DNA, CDR3 protein. A D gene is named only where the DNA matches it firmly. Only some rows state a clone size, as once, few, many or a class for expanded clones.

>TRBV5-6|NA|TRBJ2-7|NA
TGTGCCAGCAGCTTTTCGCAGGGCCAGCAGTACTTC
CASSFSQGQQYF
>TRBV5-6|once|TRBJ2-5|TRBD2
TGTGCCAGCAGCTTGGCCGTAGCGGGGGATGAGTACTTC
CASSLAVAGDEYF
>TRBV30|NA|TRBJ2-7|TRBD1
TGTGCCTGGAGTGTAGTGAGGGACAGAAGGACCTACGAGCAGTACTTC
CAWSVVRDRRTYEQYF
>TRBV27|NA|TRBJ2-7|NA
TGTGCCAGCAGTCCCATCAGGCCGCCAAGCTCCTACGAGCAGTACTTC
CASSPIRPPSSYEQYF
>TRBV7-9|NA|TRBJ2-3|NA
TGTGCCAGCAGCTCAGCAGATACGCAGTATTTT
CASSSADTQYF
>TRBV7-7|NA|TRBJ2-1|TRBD1
TGTGCTAGCAGCTTAGTGCCAGGGGGTCACAATGAGCAGTTCTTC
CASSLVPGGHNEQFF
>TRBV10-3|NA|TRBJ2-2|TRBD2
TGTGCCATCAGTGATGGACCGGGAGGCATCACCGGGGAGCTGTTTTTT
CAISDGPGGITGELFF
>TRBV10-3|NA|TRBJ2-7|TRBD1
TGTGCCATCAGTGAGTCGACAGGGCCAGGCTACGAGCAGTACTTC
CAISESTGPGYEQYF
>TRBV11-2|once|TRBJ1-4|NA
TGTGCCAGCAGCTTAGTTGCGGGAACTAATGAAAAACTGTTTTTT
CASSLVAGTNEKLFF
>TRBV7-3|NA|TRBJ2-1|NA
TGTGCCAGCAGCTTATCTAGCGAGAATGAGCAGTTCTTC
CASSLSSENEQFF
>TRBV7-2|NA|TRBJ2-7|TRBD2
TGTGCCAGCAGCACTAGCGGGGGGGCTTACGAGCAGTACTTC
CASSTSGGAYEQYF
>TRBV6-6|NA|TRBJ2-1|NA
TGTGCCAGCACCGTGAGCTCCTACAATGAGCAGTTCTTC
CASTVSSYNEQFF
>TRBV10-3|NA|TRBJ1-1|NA
TGTGCCATCAAAGAAGACAGGAACACTGAAGCTTTCTTT
CAIKEDRNTEAFF